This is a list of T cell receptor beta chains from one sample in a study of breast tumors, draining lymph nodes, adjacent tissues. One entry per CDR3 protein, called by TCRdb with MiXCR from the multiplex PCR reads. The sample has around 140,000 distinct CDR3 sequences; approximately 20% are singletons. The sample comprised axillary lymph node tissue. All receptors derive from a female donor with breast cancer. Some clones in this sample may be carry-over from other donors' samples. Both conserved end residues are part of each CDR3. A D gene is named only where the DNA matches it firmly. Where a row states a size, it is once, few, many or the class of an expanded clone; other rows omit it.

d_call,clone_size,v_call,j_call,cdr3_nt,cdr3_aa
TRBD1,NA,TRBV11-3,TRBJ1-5,TGTGCCAGCAGCCCCCGGACAGGGGGTGGCAACACAGATACGCAGCATTTT,CASSPRTGGGNTDTQHF
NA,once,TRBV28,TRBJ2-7,TGTGCCAGCTCTTTTCGGGGACGGCCCAACGAGCAGTACTTC,CASSFRGRPNEQYF
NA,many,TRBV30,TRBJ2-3,TGTGCCTGGAGTGTACGGAGTTTTAGCACAGATACGCAGTATTTT,CAWSVRSFSTDTQYF
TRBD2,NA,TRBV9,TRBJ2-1,TGTGCCAGCAGCGACCGGACTAGCGGGACGAATGAGCAGTTCTTC,CASSDRTSGTNEQFF
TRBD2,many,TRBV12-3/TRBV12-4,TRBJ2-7,TGTGCCAGCAGTTTAGGCGGGAGGGCCGACGAGCAGTACTTC,CASSLGGRADEQYF
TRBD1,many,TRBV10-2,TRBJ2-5,TGCGCCAGCAGTGAGTCTTCGGGACAGGGGGCAGAGACCCAGTACTTC,CASSESSGQGAETQYF
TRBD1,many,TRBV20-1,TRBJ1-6,TGCAGTGCTAGAGACGCGCAGGGGGGAAATTCACCCCTCCACTTT,CSARDAQGGNSPLHF
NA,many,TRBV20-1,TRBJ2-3,TGCAGTGCTAGGGGTTGGGGGGTGGGCACAGATACGCAGTATTTT,CSARGWGVGTDTQYF
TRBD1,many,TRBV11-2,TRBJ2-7,TGTGCCAGCAGCCGAACTTCGACAGGGGCCTACGAGCAGTACTTC,CASSRTSTGAYEQYF
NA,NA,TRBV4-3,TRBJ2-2,TGCGCCAGCGGCCTGGCCTGGGGGTCGGAGAACACCGGGGAGCTGTTTTTT,CASGLAWGSENTGELFF
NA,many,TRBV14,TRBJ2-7,TGTGCCAGCAGCCCTGGGCCTTTGGGGCTCTACGAGCAGTACTTC,CASSPGPLGLYEQYF
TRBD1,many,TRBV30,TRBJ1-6,TGTGCCTGGAGTCATACCGGGACAGGGGATTCACCCCTCCACTTT,CAWSHTGTGDSPLHF
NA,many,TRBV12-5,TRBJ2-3,TGTGCTAGTGGTTTGGGCGGGACCCTTTTTGATACGCAGTATTTT,CASGLGGTLFDTQYF
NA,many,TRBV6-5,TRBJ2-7,TGTGCCAGCAGTTACTCGGAGGGCTTTAACGAGCAGTACTTC,CASSYSEGFNEQYF
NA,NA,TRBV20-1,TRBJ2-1,TGCAGTGCTAGAGATACGCGAGCACCTCGGGAGACCCAGTTCTTC,CSARDTRAPRETQFF
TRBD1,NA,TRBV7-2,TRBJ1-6,TGTGCCAGCAGCTTAAGGGACAGGGGAAGGTCACCCCTCCACTTT,CASSLRDRGRSPLHF
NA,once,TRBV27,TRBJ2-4,TGTGCCAGCAGTTTATTTGGGGGGAACGTCAAAAACATTCAGTACTTC,CASSLFGGNVKNIQYF
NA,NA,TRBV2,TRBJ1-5,TGTGCCAGCAGTGGCACGGAGCGTCAGCCCCAGCATTTT,CASSGTERQPQHF
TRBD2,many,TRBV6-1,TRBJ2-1,TGTGCCAGCATAAAAACTAGGAGCGGGAGGAGCTCCTACAATGAGCAGTTCTTC,CASIKTRSGRSSYNEQFF
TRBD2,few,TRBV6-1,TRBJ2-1,TGTGCCAGCAGTGCTAGCGGGAACGGTCCTTACAATGAGCAGTTCTTC,CASSASGNGPYNEQFF
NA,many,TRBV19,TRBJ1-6,TGTGCCAGTAGTATTCGGCCAGAAGGTTCACCCCTCCACTTT,CASSIRPEGSPLHF
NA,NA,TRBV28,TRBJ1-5,TGTGCCAGCAGTCCAGGGAGGGGGGCATATAGCAATCAGCCCCAGCATTTT,CASSPGRGAYSNQPQHF
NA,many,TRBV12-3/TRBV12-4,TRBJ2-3,TGTGCCAGCAGCGAGGTGACCTACGGCACAGATACGCAGTATTTT,CASSEVTYGTDTQYF
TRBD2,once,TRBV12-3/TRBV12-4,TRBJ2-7,TGTGCCGGCAGTTTACGGCGGGAGGTTCAAGAGCAGTACTTC,CAGSLRREVQEQYF
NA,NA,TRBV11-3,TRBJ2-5,TGTGCCAGCAGCCTTAGGGGAGAGCTTGAGACCCAGTACTTC,CASSLRGELETQYF
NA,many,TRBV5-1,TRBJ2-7,TGCGCCAGCAGCTTGACAGGCTACGAGCAGTACTTC,CASSLTGYEQYF
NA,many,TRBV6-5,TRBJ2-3,TGTGCCAGCAGTTATTCGCCCAGGGGAAGAGGGCCAGATACGCAGTATTTT,CASSYSPRGRGPDTQYF
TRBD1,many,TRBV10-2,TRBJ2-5,TGCGCCAGCAGGGACAGGGGGCTCCAAGAGACCCAGTACTTC,CASRDRGLQETQYF
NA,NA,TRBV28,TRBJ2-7,TGTGCCAGCAGTTTCGGGGGACTCGAGCAGTACTTC,CASSFGGLEQYF
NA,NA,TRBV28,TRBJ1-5,TGTGCCAGTCTGGAGGGAGGTCAGCCCCAGCATTTT,CASLEGGQPQHF
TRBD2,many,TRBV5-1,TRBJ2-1,TGCGCCAGCAGCTTGGGGGTGTTTGGTAGCGGGAACTACAATGAGCAGTTCTTC,CASSLGVFGSGNYNEQFF
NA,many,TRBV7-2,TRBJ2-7,TGTGCCAGCAGCTTAGCGGGAGTAAGGTACGAGCAGTACTTC,CASSLAGVRYEQYF
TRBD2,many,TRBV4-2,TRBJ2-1,TGTGCCAGCAGCGAAACTAGCGGCTTCTACAATGAGCAGTTCTTC,CASSETSGFYNEQFF
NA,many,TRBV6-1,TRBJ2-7,TGTGCCAGCAGTGAAGCATTTAGGACAGTATACTACGAGCAGTACTTC,CASSEAFRTVYYEQYF
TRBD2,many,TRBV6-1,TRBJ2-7,TGTGCCAGCAGTGCAACTAGCGGGGTTACCTACGAGCAGTACTTC,CASSATSGVTYEQYF
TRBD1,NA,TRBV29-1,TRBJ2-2,TGCAGCGTTGAGAGTCAATCTTTGGGATTTAGTCAAGAACCCGGGACAGGGAACACCGGGGAGCTGTTTTTT,CSVESQSLGFSQEPGTGNTGELFF
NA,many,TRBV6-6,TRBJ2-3,TGTGCCAGCAGTTATCCGGGCACAGATACGCAGTATTTT,CASSYPGTDTQYF
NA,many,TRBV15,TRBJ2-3,TGTGCCACCACAGGCGGAATCACAGATACGCAGTATTTT,CATTGGITDTQYF
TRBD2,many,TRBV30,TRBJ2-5,TGTGCCTGGAGTACTAGCGGGATAGCAAGGGAGACCCAGTACTTC,CAWSTSGIARETQYF
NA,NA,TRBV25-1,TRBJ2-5,TGTGCCAGCAGTGAATTTGTATCGGAGACCCAGTACTTC,CASSEFVSETQYF
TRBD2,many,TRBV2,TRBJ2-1,TGTGCCAGCAGGCCCGCCGGGACTAGCGGGACGTACAATGAGCAGTTCTTC,CASRPAGTSGTYNEQFF
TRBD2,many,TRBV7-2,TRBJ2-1,TGTGCCAGCAGCGCTTTAGCGGGAGGGCCCTACAATGAGCAGTTCTTC,CASSALAGGPYNEQFF
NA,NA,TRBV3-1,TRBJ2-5,TGTGCCAGCAGCCAAGGTACTAGTCGCGAGACCCAGTACTTC,CASSQGTSRETQYF
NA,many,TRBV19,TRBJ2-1,TGTGCCAGTAGTTCTTGGGGCAGTGACAATGAGCAGTTCTTC,CASSSWGSDNEQFF
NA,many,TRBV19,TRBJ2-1,TGTGCCAGTACCCGGGCAGGGACTTCTAATGAGCAGTTCTTC,CASTRAGTSNEQFF
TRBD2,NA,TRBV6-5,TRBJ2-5,TGTGCCAGCAGTGACCGACTAGCGGGGAAAGGGACCCAGTACTTC,CASSDRLAGKGTQYF
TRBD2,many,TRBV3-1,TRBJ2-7,TGTGCCAGCAGCCATTCAAGAGGGAGGGCCGACGAGCAGTACTTC,CASSHSRGRADEQYF
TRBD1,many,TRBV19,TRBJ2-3,TGTGCCAGTAGTATCCAGGGGGCTATCACAGATACGCAGTATTTT,CASSIQGAITDTQYF
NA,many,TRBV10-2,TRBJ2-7,TGCGCCACCGGATTCAGGGGTTACGAGCAGTACTTC,CATGFRGYEQYF
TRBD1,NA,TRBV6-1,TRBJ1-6,TGTGCCAGCAGTGAAGAGCCAGGGGGCGCGGGGAGCTCCTATAATTCACCCCTCCACTTT,CASSEEPGGAGSSYNSPLHF
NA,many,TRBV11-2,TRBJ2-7,TGTGCCAGCAGCTTAGGAGCCAGGTACTACGAGCAGTACTTC,CASSLGARYYEQYF
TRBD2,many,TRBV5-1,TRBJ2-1,TGCGCCAGCAGCTTAGGACTAGCGGGAGACGGGAGTGAGCAGTTCTTC,CASSLGLAGDGSEQFF
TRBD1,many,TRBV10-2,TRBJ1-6,TGCGCCAGCACCACCGGACAGGGGGCTTCACCCCTCCACTTT,CASTTGQGASPLHF
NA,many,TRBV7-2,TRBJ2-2,TGTGCCAGCAGCCTCCTAGAGACCGGGGAGCTGTTTTTT,CASSLLETGELFF